These T cell receptor beta chains were read from a single sample in a study of control samples from healthy donors and cancer patients. Measured with immunoSEQ multiplex PCR; TCRdb has only the in-frame clones, and not every one. The sample includes about 94,000 clones, about nine tenths of them seen just once. Sequenced input: blood. These receptor sequences come from a woman under 30 in good health. The CDR3 runs from the conserved cysteine through the conserved F or W. A D gene is named only where the DNA matches it firmly. Clone size is shown for a subset of rows, as once, few, many or a class of expanded clone.

cdr3_aa,cdr3_nt,j_call,d_call,v_call,clone_size,cdr3_length
CSVQTGDYGYTF,TGCAGCGTTCAAACAGGGGACTATGGCTACACCTTC,TRBJ1-2,TRBD1,TRBV29-1,NA,12
CAISMNADTQYF,TGTGCCATCTCAATGAACGCAGATACGCAGTATTTT,TRBJ2-3,NA,TRBV2,NA,12
CASSQSSGGAKFF,TGTGCCAGCAGCCAATCTAGCGGGGGGGCCAAGTTCTTC,TRBJ2-1,TRBD2,TRBV16,once,13
CASSLYGSYNEQFF,TGTGCCAGCAGTTTATATGGCTCCTACAATGAGCAGTTCTTC,TRBJ2-1,NA,TRBV28,NA,14
CASSDTTSGTAFNYGYTF,TGTGCCAGCAGTGACACCACCTCCGGGACAGCCTTTAACTATGGCTACACCTTC,TRBJ1-2,TRBD1,TRBV6-4,NA,18
CASNRAMNTEAFF,TGTGCCAGCAACAGGGCTATGAACACTGAAGCTTTCTTT,TRBJ1-1,NA,TRBV6-5,NA,13
CASSLGLEAYEQYF,TGTGCCAGCAGCTTAGGACTGGAGGCCTACGAGCAGTACTTC,TRBJ2-7,NA,TRBV7-2,NA,14
CASRVAGGPPGDEQFF,TGTGCCAGCAGGGTAGCGGGGGGGCCGCCAGGGGATGAGCAGTTCTTC,TRBJ2-1,TRBD2,TRBV2,NA,16
CASSGYGTYGNTIYF,TGTGCCAGCAGTGGGTATGGGACTTACGGGAACACCATATATTTT,TRBJ1-3,NA,TRBV2,NA,15
CSVGPTGYEQYF,TGCAGCGTTGGCCCAACAGGGTACGAGCAGTACTTC,TRBJ2-7,NA,TRBV29-1,once,12
CASTLGPPNTEAFF,TGTGCCAGTACCCTTGGACCACCGAACACTGAAGCTTTCTTT,TRBJ1-1,NA,TRBV19,NA,14
CASSFPGAYGYTF,TGTGCCAGCAGTTTTCCAGGGGCTTATGGCTACACCTTC,TRBJ1-2,NA,TRBV6-5,NA,13
CATSDGKAGNSNQPQHF,TGTGCCACCAGTGATGGGAAGGCAGGGAATAGCAATCAGCCCCAGCATTTT,TRBJ1-5,NA,TRBV24-1,NA,17
CASSQAQQGAGTGELFF,TGCGCCAGCAGCCAAGCTCAACAGGGGGCGGGCACCGGGGAGCTGTTTTTT,TRBJ2-2,TRBD1,TRBV4-1,NA,17
CASQDRNQPQHF,TGTGCCAGTCAGGACAGGAATCAGCCCCAGCATTTT,TRBJ1-5,TRBD1,TRBV12-3/TRBV12-4,NA,12
CASLLQGMGTEAFF,TGTGCCAGCCTGTTACAGGGGATGGGCACTGAAGCTTTCTTT,TRBJ1-1,TRBD1,TRBV28,NA,14
CSASLGLTGTSEAYEQYF,TGCAGTGCTAGTTTGGGCCTAACGGGAACTAGCGAAGCCTACGAGCAGTACTTC,TRBJ2-7,TRBD2,TRBV20-1,once,18
CASSPASGGPPWADTQYF,TGTGCCAGCAGTCCCGCTAGCGGGGGTCCTCCCTGGGCAGATACGCAGTATTTT,TRBJ2-3,TRBD2,TRBV27,NA,18
CASSYSRGGISGANVLTF,TGTGCCAGCAGTTACTCTCGAGGAGGGATCTCTGGGGCCAACGTCCTGACTTTC,TRBJ2-6,NA,TRBV6-2/TRBV6-3,NA,18
CASSVTTSTDTQYF,TGTGCCAGCAGTGTTACTACTAGCACAGATACGCAGTATTTT,TRBJ2-3,NA,TRBV2,NA,14
CASSPGLRYEQYF,TGTGCCAGCAGCCCGGGACTAAGATACGAGCAGTACTTC,TRBJ2-7,TRBD2,TRBV13,NA,13
CASSQPGANYGYTF,TGTGCCAGCAGCCAACCGGGGGCAAATTATGGCTACACCTTC,TRBJ1-2,NA,TRBV25-1,NA,14
CASSVDGTASYGYTF,TGTGCCAGCAGCGTTGACGGGACAGCTTCCTATGGCTACACCTTC,TRBJ1-2,TRBD1,TRBV9,NA,15
CASSPSPPEPYEQYF,TGTGCCAGCTCACCCTCTCCCCCGGAGCCCTACGAGCAGTACTTC,TRBJ2-7,NA,TRBV18,once,15
CATSDFRQGVYEQYF,TGTGCCACCAGTGATTTTCGGCAGGGGGTCTACGAGCAGTACTTC,TRBJ2-7,TRBD1,TRBV24-1,NA,15
CASRSGNEQFF,TGTGCCAGTAGGAGTGGTAATGAGCAGTTCTTC,TRBJ2-1,NA,TRBV19,NA,11
CVSSITGGTTYEQYF,TGTGTCAGCAGTATCACAGGGGGCACAACCTACGAGCAGTACTTC,TRBJ2-7,TRBD1,TRBV27,NA,15
CASSEKPISNQPQHF,TGTGCCAGCAGCGAAAAGCCTATTAGCAATCAGCCCCAGCATTTT,TRBJ1-5,NA,TRBV27,NA,15